The 32 T cell receptor beta chains given below trace back to one sample, sequenced in a study of T-cell memory formation after mild COVID-19. TCRdb fed the 5' RACE reads into MiXCR, producing one record per CDR3 protein. This table has around 200,000 distinct CDR3 sequences, 27% appearing once. Sequencing used PBMCs or a T cell subset sorted from them (not recorded which). These receptor sequences come from an adult woman who had mild COVID-19 (a few samples of this study predate the infection). Cell type and time point are not known.

This clonotype was detected only a few times. The V call is TRBV12-3 or TRBV12-4, the J call TRBJ2-3; perhaps TRBD2 as D (6 bases). Between the trimmed V and J ends, which lost 4 bases and 4 bases, there was a span of 15 bases. CDR3 length: 15 amino acids. CDR3 coding DNA: TGTGCCAGCAGTTCCTACATGGGGGGTGCAGATACGCAGTATTTT. It is translated as CASSSYMGGADTQYF.

This chain links TRBV10-1 with TRBJ2-5, with D perhaps matching TRBD1 (5 bases). V lost 4 bases to trimming and J lost 4 bases, with 16 bases between them. The CDR3 contains 15 residues. Germline CDR1 reads WNHNN; CDR2 reads SYGVQD (reference sequence). The CDR3 DNA is TGCGCCAGCAGTGTAGTCAGGGTAGGCCGAGAGACCCAGTACTTC. Translation: CASSVVRVGRETQYF.

V gene TRBV7-9 combines with J gene TRBJ1-3; D is possibly TRBD1 (6 bases). Per germline, CDR1 SEHNR and CDR2 FQNEAQ (reference sequence). This CDR3 spans 14 amino acids. The germline V and J ends were trimmed by 2 bases and 8 bases, with 13 bases remaining between them. In DNA, the CDR3 is TGTGCCAGCAGCTTAAACAGGGAAATGGACACCATATATTTT. Its protein product is CASSLNREMDTIYF.

This clonotype was seen only a few times. The J gene is TRBJ2-5, the V gene TRBV18; possibly TRBD2 for D (6 bases). The length of the CDR3 is 15 residues. V was shortened by 4 bases and J by 1 base, with 13 bases between the two germline ends. CDR1 and CDR2 (germline): KGHSH, LQKENI. The CDR3 DNA reads TGTGCCAGCTCACTGGAGGGAATACCCCAAGAGACCCAGTACTTC. Its translation: CASSLEGIPQETQYF.

This rearrangement joins TRBV5-6 to TRBJ2-1; TRBD2 is a possible D gene (5 bases). Germline V gene lookup returns CDR1 SGHDT and CDR2 YYEEEE. Trimming stripped 4 bases from V and 12 bases from J, with 11 bases between. This CDR3 has 11 amino acids. The CDR3 loop is CASSPGAGQFF. As DNA, the CDR3 is TGTGCCAGCAGCCCTGGCGCGGGGCAGTTCTTC. Based on the CDR3 plus reference TRBV5-6 and TRBJ2-1, the full variable domain is DAGVTQSPTHLIKTRGQQVTLRCSPKSGHDTVSWYQQALGQGPQFIFQYYEEEERQRGNFPDRFSGHQFPNYSSELNVNALLLGDSALYLCASSPGAGQFFGPGTRLTVL.

This clonotype was observed a few times. The CDR3 nucleotides read TGCAGCGTTTTCGGCGGGAGCGACGAGCAGTACTTC. Translated: CSVFGGSDEQYF. The V call is TRBV29-1, the J call TRBJ2-7, with 7 bases fitting TRBD2. Germline V gives CDR1 SQVTM, CDR2 ANQGSEA. V trimming: 5 bases; J trimming: 5 bases; junction bases outside the gene matches: 6. The CDR3 sequence is 12 residues long.

The chain uses TRBV7-9 and TRBJ2-7, with 11 bases identical to TRBD1. CDR1 SEHNR and CDR2 FQNEAQ come from the germline V gene (reference sequence). CDR3 length equals 16 residues. V lost 4 bases, J lost 3 bases, and 8 bases stayed unmatched. CDR3 DNA: TGTGCCAGCAGCTCCCCAACCGGGACAGGGGGCTACGAGCAGTACTTC. This sequence encodes CASSSPTGTGGYEQYF.

The rearrangement links TRBV28 to TRBJ1-5, with D unclear. CDR1 is MDHEN and CDR2 is SYDVKM in the germline V gene. Deletions cut 7 bases from V and 6 bases from J, with 19 bases between. This CDR3 has 15 amino acids. The CDR3 protein is CASIKSTGVSQPQHF. CDR3 sequence (DNA): TGTGCCAGCATCAAATCTACTGGGGTTAGTCAGCCCCAGCATTTT.

This clonotype was found a few times. This chain links TRBV7-9 with TRBJ1-1; 10 bases fit TRBD1. Per the germline V gene, CDR1 is SEHNR and CDR2 is FQNEAQ (reference sequence). V was clipped by 6 bases and J by 2 bases; unmatched bases: 6. This CDR3 comprises 15 residues. The CDR3 coding sequence is TGTGCCAGCAGGCCCGGGACAGGGGTAAACACTGAAGCTTTCTTT. Residues: CASRPGTGVNTEAFF. Using reference TRBV7-9 and TRBJ1-1 for the parts outside the CDR3, the full variable domain is DTGVSQNPRHKITKRGQNVTFRCDPISEHNRLYWYRQTLGQGPEFLTYFQNEAQLEKSRLLSDRFSAERPKGSFSTLEIQRTEQGDSAMYLCASRPGTGVNTEAFFGQGTRLTVV.

There are a few counts of this clonotype. The V call is TRBV12-3 or TRBV12-4, the J call TRBJ2-3, with a weak D call TRBD2 (5 bases). The V gene lost 2 bases and the J gene lost 4 bases, with 10 bases spanning the gap. CDR3 length: 14 residues. This CDR3 is CASSLTPAADTQYF. Written as DNA, the CDR3 is TGTGCCAGCAGTTTAACTCCAGCGGCAGATACGCAGTATTTT.

The V call is TRBV20-1, the J call TRBJ2-3; TRBD2 aligns across 9 bases. CDR3 length: 15 residues. Germline V gene data show CDR1 as DFQATT and CDR2 as SNEGSKA (reference sequence). J was trimmed by 4 bases and V by 2 bases; bases with no gene match: 7. The DNA of the CDR3 is TGCAGTGCTAGAAACCTAGCGGGAAACTCAGATACGCAGTATTTT. Protein sequence: CSARNLAGNSDTQYF.

V gene TRBV5-1 combines with J gene TRBJ2-7, with 10 positions matching TRBD1. Germline-derived CDR1 and CDR2 are SGHRS and YFSETQ. V trimming: 4 bases; J trimming: 9 bases; junction bases outside the gene matches: 16. CDR3 length equals 16 residues. Written as DNA, the CDR3 is TGCGCCAGCAGCCGGGCCGGGACAGGGGATCGGAAAGGGCAGTACTTC. Encoded protein: CASSRAGTGDRKGQYF.

This sequence joins TRBV2 and TRBJ2-5, with 8 bases that match TRBD1. This CDR3 comprises 16 residues. Germline V gives CDR1 SNHLY, CDR2 FYNNEI. V gave up 3 bases and J gave up 3 bases; unmatched junction bases: 9. This CDR3 is CASSEFLPTGEETQYF. In DNA, the CDR3 is TGTGCCAGCAGTGAGTTCCTACCGACAGGGGAAGAGACCCAGTACTTC.

This clonotype was seen only a few times. The rearrangement uses TRBV28 and TRBJ1-5; tentative D call: TRBD1 (5 bases). Germline V lookup: CDR1 MDHEN, CDR2 SYDVKM. The CDR3 length is 15 residues. The ends were cut back, 1 base at V and 1 base at J, with 8 bases in the middle. The CDR3 region is CASSLLGGSNQPQHF. CDR3 in DNA: TGTGCCAGCAGTTTATTGGGGGGGAGCAATCAGCCCCAGCATTTT. The complete variable domain, with remaining parts taken from reference TRBV28 and TRBJ1-5, reads DVKVTQSSRYLVKRTGEKVFLECVQDMDHENMFWYRQDPGLGLRLIYFSYDVKMKEKGDIPEGYSVSREKKERFSLILESASTNQTSMYLCASSLLGGSNQPQHFGDGTRLSIL.

This clonotype occurred once. The V gene is TRBV27, the J gene TRBJ2-2; 7 bases are a match to TRBD1. V lost 5 bases, J lost 6 bases, and 12 bases stayed unmatched. The CDR3 spans 16 residues. From germline, CDR1 is MNHEY and CDR2 SMNVEV (reference sequence). CDR3 sequence (DNA): TGTGCCAGCAGTCCTACAGGGGTTCTCTTCGCCGGGGAGCTGTTTTTT. This translates into CASSPTGVLFAGELFF.

In its sample, this clonotype was seen once. This chain joins TRBV18 and TRBJ2-7; TRBD2 aligns across 7 bases. The CDR3 is 16 residues long. J gave up 3 bases and V 5 bases, and 13 bases lay outside the gene matches. Per germline, CDR1 KGHSH and CDR2 LQKENI. The chain's CDR3 is CASSTHQGEGYYEQYF. The CDR3 DNA is TGTGCCAGCTCAACACATCAAGGGGAGGGGTACTACGAGCAGTACTTC.

The chain carries TRBV18 and TRBJ2-1, with 7 bases that match TRBD1. Germline values: CDR1 KGHSH, CDR2 LQKENI. The CDR3 runs to 13 residues. V shed 4 bases and J 9 bases; nucleotides not matched to a gene: 6. The CDR3 spells CASSLRDSGEQFF. CDR3 coding DNA: TGTGCCAGCTCACTCCGGGACAGTGGTGAGCAGTTCTTC.

The chain couples TRBV12-3 or TRBV12-4 to TRBJ2-5, with D possibly TRBD2 on 6 matching bases. This CDR3 spans 14 amino acids. V was clipped by 6 bases and J by 1 base, with 12 bases between them. The CDR3 spells CASRDGGTQETQYF. In DNA, the CDR3 is TGTGCCAGCAGAGACGGGGGTACCCAAGAGACCCAGTACTTC.

The rearrangement joins TRBV7-2 to TRBJ2-7, with a tentative D call TRBD2 (6 bases). The CDR3 runs 14 residues. The germline CDR1 and CDR2 sequences are SGHTA and FQGNSA. V lost 1 base to trimming and J lost 2 bases, with 9 bases between them. In nucleotides, the CDR3 is TGTGCCAGCAGCTTAGGCGGGATGGCCTACGAGCAGTACTTC. Its protein is CASSLGGMAYEQYF.

The chain joins TRBV12-3 or TRBV12-4 to TRBJ1-5; D ambiguous. CDR3 length: 15 residues. V dropped 5 bases and J dropped 0 bases, with 11 bases sitting between them. The CDR3 DNA sequence: TGTGCCAGCAGTAAGAGGGCAGTTAGCAATCAGCCCCAGCATTTT. This codes for CASSKRAVSNQPQHF.

The table lists this clonotype with a few counts. Here the CDR3 reads CAISELSVAGPPYNEQFF. The DNA for the CDR3 is TGTGCCATCAGTGAGCTTAGCGTAGCGGGTCCACCCTACAATGAGCAGTTCTTC. The chain employs TRBV10-3 and TRBJ2-1; TRBD2 agrees at 7 bases. V shed 2 bases, J shed 2 bases, and the junction held 12 bases outside the gene matches. Germline CDR1 is ENHRY and CDR2 is SYGVKD. This CDR3 spans 18 amino acids.

This clonotype occurred a few times. V and J are TRBV7-2 and TRBJ2-1; TRBD1 agrees at 7 bases. V lost 9 bases, J lost 6 bases, and 11 bases stayed unmatched. The CDR3 consists of 14 residues. Germline loops: CDR1 SGHTA, CDR2 FQGNSA. CDR3 coding DNA: TGTGCCAGAACGAGACAGGGCATCGGCAATGAGCAGTTCTTC. Protein sequence: CARTRQGIGNEQFF.

With regard to this clonotype: A single base separates this from a much larger clone, so it may be a read error. The CDR3 DNA reads as TGCAGTGCTAGGCCCCCAGGGGCGTGGGACTCCTACGAGCAGTACTTC. It encodes CSARPPGAWDSYEQYF. The rearrangement uses TRBV20-1 and TRBJ2-7, with D possibly being TRBD1 (6 bases). V lost 3 bases to trimming and J lost 0 bases, with 18 bases between them. CDR3 length: 16 residues. The germline V gene has CDR1 DFQATT and CDR2 SNEGSKA (reference sequence).

In its sample, this clonotype was seen a few times. The rearrangement links TRBV29-1 to TRBJ2-7; 7 bases fit TRBD1. Per germline, CDR1 SQVTM and CDR2 ANQGSEA. V dropped 7 bases and J dropped 7; count of bases not matched to a gene: 13. The CDR3 runs to 13 residues. The CDR3 loop reads CSGRNRGAGEQYF. In DNA, the CDR3 is TGCAGCGGGAGGAACAGGGGTGCAGGGGAGCAGTACTTC.

This clonotype was seen more than once but under ten times. J is TRBJ2-2 and V is TRBV20-1; 8 bases fit TRBD2. Trimming at V came to 3 bases and at J to 3 bases, leaving 6 bases not matched to a gene. From germline, CDR1 is DFQATT and CDR2 SNEGSKA (reference sequence). The CDR3 spans 15 residues. The CDR3 sequence: CSARRAGVDTGELFF. CDR3 nucleotide sequence: TGCAGTGCTAGGAGAGCGGGAGTAGACACCGGGGAGCTGTTTTTT.

The sample holds a few counts of this clonotype. This chain connects TRBV29-1 to TRBJ2-3; maybe TRBD2 (7 bases). Germline CDR1 SQVTM, CDR2 ANQGSEA. CDR3 length: 15 residues. V was trimmed by 3 bases and J by 1 base, leaving 14 bases between them. The CDR3 sequence is CSVDEGGQGTDTQYF. Written as DNA, the CDR3 is TGCAGCGTTGACGAGGGGGGGCAGGGCACAGATACGCAGTATTTT.

The V and J genes are TRBV20-1 and TRBJ1-5; tentative D call: TRBD1 (6 bases). Looked up from germline, CDR1 is DFQATT and CDR2 is SNEGSKA (reference sequence). The CDR3 spans 14 residues. Trimming removed 6 bases from V and 0 bases from J, with 12 bases in between. The CDR3 coding sequence is TGCAGTGCCGCGGACAGATATAGCAATCAGCCCCAGCATTTT. Protein product: CSAADRYSNQPQHF.

This clonotype appeared a few times. The chain couples TRBV5-1 to TRBJ2-3; a possible D gene is TRBD1 (6 bases). The CDR3 contains 14 residues. The V and J ends lost 0 bases and 5 bases respectively, with 10 bases between them. Germline V gives CDR1 SGHRS, CDR2 YFSETQ. CDR3 protein: CASSLEGTRDTQYF. Here the CDR3 DNA reads TGCGCCAGCAGCTTGGAGGGGACAAGAGATACGCAGTATTTT.

This clonotype occurred a few times. The chain has TRBV24-1 and TRBJ1-4, with D unclear. The CDR3 is made up of 14 amino acids. V shed 9 bases and J shed 5 bases, with 15 bases lying between them. CDR1 KGHDR and CDR2 SFDVKD come from the germline V gene. In DNA, the CDR3 is TGTGCCACCTCCTCTGGACCGGGAAATGAAAAACTGTTTTTT. Its translation: CATSSGPGNEKLFF.

This clonotype was picked up a small number of times. The CDR3: CASSNGTAGAREQYF. CDR3 in DNA: TGCGCCAGCAGCAACGGGACAGCGGGGGCGAGGGAGCAGTACTTC. The rearrangement uses TRBV5-1 and TRBJ2-7; TRBD2 might be the D (8 bases). The CDR3 runs to 15 residues. Germline loops: CDR1 SGHRS, CDR2 YFSETQ. V dropped 4 bases and J dropped 7 bases, with 21 bases sitting between them. The full variable domain, with the rest looked up from reference TRBV5-1 and TRBJ2-7, is KAGVTQTPRYLIKTRGQQVTLSCSPISGHRSVSWYQQTPGQGLQFLFEYFSETQRNKGNFPGRFSGRQFSNSRSEMNVSTLELGDSALYLCASSNGTAGAREQYFGPGTRLTVT.

The chain employs TRBV9 and TRBJ1-1, with 11 positions matching TRBD1. Unmatched junction bases numbered 3, after V lost 4 bases and J lost 7 bases. This CDR3 has 13 residues. The germline CDR1 and CDR2 sequences are SGDLS and YYNGEE. Written as DNA, the CDR3 is TGTGCCAGCAGCCCGGGACAGGGGGGTGAAGCTTTCTTT. It translates to CASSPGQGGEAFF.

This clonotype appeared many times. The chain is built from TRBV18 and TRBJ2-7; perhaps D is TRBD1 or TRBD2 (5 bases each). The CDR3 is 14 residues long. V was shortened by 1 base and J by 2 bases, with 9 bases between the two germline ends. The germline CDR1 and CDR2 sequences are KGHSH and LQKENI. CDR3 DNA sequence: TGTGCCAGCTCACCACGTCAGGGACCCTACGAGCAGTACTTC. Residues: CASSPRQGPYEQYF.